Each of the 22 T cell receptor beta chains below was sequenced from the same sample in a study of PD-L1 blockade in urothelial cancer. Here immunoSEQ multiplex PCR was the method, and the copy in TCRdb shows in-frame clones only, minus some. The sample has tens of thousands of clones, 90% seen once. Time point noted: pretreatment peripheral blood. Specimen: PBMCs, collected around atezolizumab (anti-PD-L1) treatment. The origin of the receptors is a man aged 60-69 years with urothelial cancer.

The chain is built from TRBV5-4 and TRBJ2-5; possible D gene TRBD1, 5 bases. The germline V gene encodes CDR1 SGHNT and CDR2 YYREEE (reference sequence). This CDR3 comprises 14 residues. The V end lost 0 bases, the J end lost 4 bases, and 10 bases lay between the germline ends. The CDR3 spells CASSLGQTGETQYF. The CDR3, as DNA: TGTGCCAGCAGCTTGGGGCAAACAGGAGAGACCCAGTACTTC.

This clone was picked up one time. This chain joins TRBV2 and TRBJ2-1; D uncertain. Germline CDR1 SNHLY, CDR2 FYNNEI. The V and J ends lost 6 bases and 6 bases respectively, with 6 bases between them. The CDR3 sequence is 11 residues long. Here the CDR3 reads CASREANEQFF. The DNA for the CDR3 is TGTGCCAGCAGAGAGGCCAATGAGCAGTTCTTC.

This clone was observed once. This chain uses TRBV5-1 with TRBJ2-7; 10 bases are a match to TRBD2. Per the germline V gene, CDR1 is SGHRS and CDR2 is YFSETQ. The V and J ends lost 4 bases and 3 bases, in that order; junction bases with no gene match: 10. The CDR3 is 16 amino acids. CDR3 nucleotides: TGCGCCAGCAGCCCTAGCAGACTAGCGGGCGTCTACGAGCAGTACTTC. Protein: CASSPSRLAGVYEQYF. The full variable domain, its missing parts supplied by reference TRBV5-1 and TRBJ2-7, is KAGVTQTPRYLIKTRGQQVTLSCSPISGHRSVSWYQQTPGQGLQFLFEYFSETQRNKGNFPGRFSGRQFSNSRSEMNVSTLELGDSALYLCASSPSRLAGVYEQYFGPGTRLTVT.

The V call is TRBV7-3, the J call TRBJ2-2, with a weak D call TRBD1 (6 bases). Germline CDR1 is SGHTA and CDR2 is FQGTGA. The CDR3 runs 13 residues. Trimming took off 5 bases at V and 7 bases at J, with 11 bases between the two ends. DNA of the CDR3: TGTGCCAGCAGCAGACAGGTGCACGGGGAGCTGTTTTTT. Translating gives CASSRQVHGELFF.

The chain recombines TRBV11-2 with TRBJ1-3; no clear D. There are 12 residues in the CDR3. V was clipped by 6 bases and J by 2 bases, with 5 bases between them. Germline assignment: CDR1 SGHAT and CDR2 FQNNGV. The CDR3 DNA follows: TGTGCCAGCAGTATAGCTGGAAACACCATATATTTT. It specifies CASSIAGNTIYF. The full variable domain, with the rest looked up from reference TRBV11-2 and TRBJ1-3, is EAGVAQSPRYKIIEKRQSVAFWCNPISGHATLYWYQQILGQGPKLLIQFQNNGVVDDSQLPKDRFSAERLKGVDSTLKIQPAKLEDSAVYLCASSIAGNTIYFGEGSWLTVV.

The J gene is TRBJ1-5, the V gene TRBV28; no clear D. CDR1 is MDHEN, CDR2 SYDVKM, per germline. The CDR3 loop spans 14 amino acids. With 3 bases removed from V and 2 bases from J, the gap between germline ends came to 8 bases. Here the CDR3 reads CASSLRVGNQPQHF. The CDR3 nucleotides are TGTGCCAGCAGTTTGCGGGTTGGCAATCAGCCCCAGCATTTT.

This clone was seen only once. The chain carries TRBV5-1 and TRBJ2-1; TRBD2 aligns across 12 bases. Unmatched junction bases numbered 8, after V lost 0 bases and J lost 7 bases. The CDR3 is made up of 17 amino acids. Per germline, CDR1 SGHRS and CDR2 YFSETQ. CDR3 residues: CASSLVGTSGLGNEQFF. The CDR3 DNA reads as TGCGCCAGCAGCTTGGTAGGGACTAGCGGGTTGGGGAATGAGCAGTTCTTC.

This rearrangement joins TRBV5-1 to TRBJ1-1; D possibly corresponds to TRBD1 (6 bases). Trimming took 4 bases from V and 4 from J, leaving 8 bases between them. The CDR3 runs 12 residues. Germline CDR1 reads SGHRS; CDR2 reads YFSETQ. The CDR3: CASSRDTTEAFF. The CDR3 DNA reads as TGCGCCAGCAGCAGGGACACCACTGAAGCTTTCTTT.

This CDR3 is CASSLETGGSSPLHF. The CDR3 region has the DNA TGTGCCAGCAGCTTGGAGACAGGGGGTAGTTCACCCCTCCACTTT. This chain joins TRBV5-5 and TRBJ1-6; 9 bases are a match to TRBD1. The CDR3 has 15 amino acids. CDR1 and CDR2 (germline): SGHKS, YYEKEE (reference sequence). V lost 0 bases, J lost 9 bases, and 4 bases stayed unmatched.

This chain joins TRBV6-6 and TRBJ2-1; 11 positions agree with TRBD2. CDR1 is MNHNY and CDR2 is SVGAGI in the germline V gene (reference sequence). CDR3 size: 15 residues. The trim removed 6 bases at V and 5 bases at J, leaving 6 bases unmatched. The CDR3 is CASRWGLADHNEQFF. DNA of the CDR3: TGTGCCAGCAGATGGGGACTAGCGGATCACAATGAGCAGTTCTTC.

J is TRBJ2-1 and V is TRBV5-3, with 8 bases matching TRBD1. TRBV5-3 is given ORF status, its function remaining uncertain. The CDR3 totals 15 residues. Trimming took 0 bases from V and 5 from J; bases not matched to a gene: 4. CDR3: CARSLGQGANNEQFF. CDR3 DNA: TGTGCCAGAAGCTTGGGTCAGGGGGCCAACAATGAGCAGTTCTTC.

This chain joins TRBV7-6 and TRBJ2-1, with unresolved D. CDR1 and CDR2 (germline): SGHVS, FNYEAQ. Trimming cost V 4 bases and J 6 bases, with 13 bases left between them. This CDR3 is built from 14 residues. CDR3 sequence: CASSSPFSSNEQFF. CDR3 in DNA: TGTGCCAGCAGCTCTCCCTTTTCTAGCAATGAGCAGTTCTTC. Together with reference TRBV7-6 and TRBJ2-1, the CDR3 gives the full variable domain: GAGVSQSPRYKVTKRGQDVALRCDPISGHVSLYWYRQALGQGPEFLTYFNYEAQQDKSGLPNDRFSAERPEGSISTLTIQRTEQRDSAMYRCASSSPFSSNEQFFGPGTRLTVL.

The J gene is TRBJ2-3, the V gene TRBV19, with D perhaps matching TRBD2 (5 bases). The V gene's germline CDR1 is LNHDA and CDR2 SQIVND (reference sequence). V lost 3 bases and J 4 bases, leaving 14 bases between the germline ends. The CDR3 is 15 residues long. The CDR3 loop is CASSMRVGQADTQYF. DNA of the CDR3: TGTGCCAGTAGTATGAGGGTCGGGCAAGCAGATACGCAGTATTTT.

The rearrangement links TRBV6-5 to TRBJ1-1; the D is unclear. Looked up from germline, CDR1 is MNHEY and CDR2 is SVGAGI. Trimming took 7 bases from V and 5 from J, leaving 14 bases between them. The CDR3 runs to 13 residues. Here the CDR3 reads CASTRAGVTEAFF. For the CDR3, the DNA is TGTGCCAGCACTAGAGCCGGGGTGACTGAAGCTTTCTTT.

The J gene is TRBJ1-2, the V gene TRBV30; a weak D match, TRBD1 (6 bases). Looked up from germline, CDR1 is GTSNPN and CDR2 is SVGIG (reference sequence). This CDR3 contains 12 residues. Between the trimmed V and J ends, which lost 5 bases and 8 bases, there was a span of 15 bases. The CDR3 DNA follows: TGTGCCTGGGGACAGTTGCTAGGGGGCTACACCTTC. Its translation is CAWGQLLGGYTF. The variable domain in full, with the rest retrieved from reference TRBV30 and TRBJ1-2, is SQTIHQWPATLVQPVGSPLSLECTVEGTSNPNLYWYRQAAGRGLQLLFYSVGIGQISSEVPQNLSASRPQDRQFILSSKKLLLSDSGFYLCAWGQLLGGYTFGSGTRLTVV.

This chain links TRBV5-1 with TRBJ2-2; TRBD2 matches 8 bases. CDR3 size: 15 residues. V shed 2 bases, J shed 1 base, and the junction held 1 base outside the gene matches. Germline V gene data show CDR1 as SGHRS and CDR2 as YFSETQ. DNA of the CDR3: TGCGCCAGCAGCTTCAGCGGGGGGAACACCGGGGAGCTGTTTTTT. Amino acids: CASSFSGGNTGELFF.

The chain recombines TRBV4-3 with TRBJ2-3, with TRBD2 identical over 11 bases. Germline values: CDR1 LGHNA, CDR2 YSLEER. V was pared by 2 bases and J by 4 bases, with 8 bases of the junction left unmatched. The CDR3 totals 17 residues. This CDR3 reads CASSQSPSGGPPDTQYF. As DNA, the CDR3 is TGCGCCAGCAGCCAATCGCCTAGCGGGGGGCCCCCAGATACGCAGTATTTT.

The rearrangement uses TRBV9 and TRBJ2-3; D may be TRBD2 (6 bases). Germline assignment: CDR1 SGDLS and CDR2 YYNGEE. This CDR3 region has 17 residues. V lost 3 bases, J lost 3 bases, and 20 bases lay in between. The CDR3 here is CASSASRREGRTDTQYF. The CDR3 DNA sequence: TGTGCCAGCAGCGCCTCGAGACGAGAGGGGAGGACAGATACGCAGTATTTT.

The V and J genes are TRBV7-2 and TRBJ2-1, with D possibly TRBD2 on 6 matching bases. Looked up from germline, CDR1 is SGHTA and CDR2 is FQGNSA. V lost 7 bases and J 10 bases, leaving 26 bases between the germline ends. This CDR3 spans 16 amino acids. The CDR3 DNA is TGTGCCAGCACCACCTCGGTATACGGGGGTCTGGACGAGCAGTTCTTC. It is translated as CASTTSVYGGLDEQFF.

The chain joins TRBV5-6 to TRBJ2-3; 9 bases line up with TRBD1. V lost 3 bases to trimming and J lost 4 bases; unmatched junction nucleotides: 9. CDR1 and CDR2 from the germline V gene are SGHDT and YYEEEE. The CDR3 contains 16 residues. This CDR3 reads CASSWKTGGAADTQYF. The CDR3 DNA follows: TGTGCCAGCAGCTGGAAAACAGGGGGCGCGGCAGATACGCAGTATTTT.

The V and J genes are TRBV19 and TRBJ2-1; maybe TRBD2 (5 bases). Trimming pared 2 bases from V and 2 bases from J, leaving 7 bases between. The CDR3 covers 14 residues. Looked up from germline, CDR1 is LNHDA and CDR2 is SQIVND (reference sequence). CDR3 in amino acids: CASSISGAYNEQFF. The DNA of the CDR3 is TGTGCCAGTAGTATATCCGGGGCCTACAATGAGCAGTTCTTC.

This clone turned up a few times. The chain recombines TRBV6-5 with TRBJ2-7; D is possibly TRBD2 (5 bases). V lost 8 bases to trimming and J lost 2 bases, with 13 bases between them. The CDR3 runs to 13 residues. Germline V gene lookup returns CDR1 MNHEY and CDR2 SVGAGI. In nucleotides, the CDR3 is TGTGCCAGCGAGGGTCCGGGTGCCTACGAGCAGTACTTC. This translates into CASEGPGAYEQYF.